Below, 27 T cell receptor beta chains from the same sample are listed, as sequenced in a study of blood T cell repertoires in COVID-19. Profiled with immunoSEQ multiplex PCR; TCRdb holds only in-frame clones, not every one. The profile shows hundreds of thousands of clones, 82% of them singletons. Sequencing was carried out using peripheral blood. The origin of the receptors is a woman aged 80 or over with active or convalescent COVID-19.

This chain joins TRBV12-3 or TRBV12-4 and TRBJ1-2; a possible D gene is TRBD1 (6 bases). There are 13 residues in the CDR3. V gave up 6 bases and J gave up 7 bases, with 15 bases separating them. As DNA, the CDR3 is TGTGCCAGCAGCCGAGGGGGTCCCGCTGGCTACACCTTC. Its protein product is CASSRGGPAGYTF.

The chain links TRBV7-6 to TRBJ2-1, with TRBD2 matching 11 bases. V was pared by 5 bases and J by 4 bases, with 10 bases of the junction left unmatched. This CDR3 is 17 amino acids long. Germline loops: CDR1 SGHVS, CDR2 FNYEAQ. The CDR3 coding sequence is TGTGCCAGCAGCACCTCTAGCGGGAGGCTCCATTACAATGAGCAGTTCTTC. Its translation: CASSTSSGRLHYNEQFF.

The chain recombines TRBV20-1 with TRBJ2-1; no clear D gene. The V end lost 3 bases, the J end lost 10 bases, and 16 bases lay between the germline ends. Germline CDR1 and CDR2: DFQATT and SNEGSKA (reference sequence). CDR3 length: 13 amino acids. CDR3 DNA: TGCAGTGCTAGTTGGCTTCTCGCCTTGGAGCAGTTCTTC. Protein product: CSASWLLALEQFF.

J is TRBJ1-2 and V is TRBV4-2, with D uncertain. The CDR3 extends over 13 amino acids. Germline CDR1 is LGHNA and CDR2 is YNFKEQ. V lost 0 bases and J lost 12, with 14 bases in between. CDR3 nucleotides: TGTGCCAGCAGCCAAGATCATGGGAGGAAAAACACCTTC. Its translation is CASSQDHGRKNTF.

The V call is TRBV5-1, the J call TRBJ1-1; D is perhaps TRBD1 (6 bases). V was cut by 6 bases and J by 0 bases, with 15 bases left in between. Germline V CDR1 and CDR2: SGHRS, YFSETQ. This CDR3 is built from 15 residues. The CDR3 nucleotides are TGCGCCAGCAAACAGGGATCCCTAATGAACACTGAAGCTTTCTTT. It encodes CASKQGSLMNTEAFF.

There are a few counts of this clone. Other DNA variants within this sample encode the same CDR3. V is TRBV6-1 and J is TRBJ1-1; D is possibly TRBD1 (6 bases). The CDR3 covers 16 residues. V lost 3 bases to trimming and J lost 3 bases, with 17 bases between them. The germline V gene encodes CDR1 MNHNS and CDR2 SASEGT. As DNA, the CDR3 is TGTGCCAGCAGTGACGAAACAGGGATGGGCGACACTGAAGCTTTCTTT. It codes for CASSDETGMGDTEAFF.

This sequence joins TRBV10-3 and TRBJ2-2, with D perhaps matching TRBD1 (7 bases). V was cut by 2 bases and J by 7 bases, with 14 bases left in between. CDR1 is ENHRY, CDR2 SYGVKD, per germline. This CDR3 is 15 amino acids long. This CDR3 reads CAISERRGQDGELFF. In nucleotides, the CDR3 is TGTGCCATCAGTGAGAGGAGGGGGCAGGACGGGGAGCTGTTTTTT.

The chain's CDR3 is CASSPSGTVWPDTQYF. The CDR3 bases are TGTGCCAGCAGTCCCTCCGGGACAGTCTGGCCAGATACGCAGTATTTT. The V and J genes are TRBV27 and TRBJ2-3; TRBD1 aligns across 7 bases. This CDR3 contains 16 residues. Germline V gene sequence: CDR1 MNHEY, CDR2 SMNVEV (reference sequence). Germline trimming cut 5 bases from V and 4 bases from J; bases unmatched to any gene: 12.

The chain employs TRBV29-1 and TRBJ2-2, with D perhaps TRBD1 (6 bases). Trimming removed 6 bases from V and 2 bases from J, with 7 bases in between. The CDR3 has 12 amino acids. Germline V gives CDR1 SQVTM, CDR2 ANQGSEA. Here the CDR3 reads CSVGANTGELFF. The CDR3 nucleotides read TGCAGCGTGGGGGCAAACACCGGGGAGCTGTTTTTT.

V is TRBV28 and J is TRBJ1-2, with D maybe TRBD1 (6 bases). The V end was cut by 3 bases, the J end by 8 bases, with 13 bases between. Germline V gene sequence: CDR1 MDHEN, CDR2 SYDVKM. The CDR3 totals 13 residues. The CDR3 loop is CASSFPNRVGYTF. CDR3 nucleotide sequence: TGTGCCAGCAGTTTCCCGAACAGGGTAGGCTACACCTTC.

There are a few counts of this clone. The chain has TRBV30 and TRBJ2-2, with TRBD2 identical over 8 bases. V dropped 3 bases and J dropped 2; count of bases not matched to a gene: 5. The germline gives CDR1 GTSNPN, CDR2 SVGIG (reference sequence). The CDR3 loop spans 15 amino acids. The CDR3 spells CAWSGGAINTGELFF. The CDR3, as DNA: TGTGCCTGGAGCGGGGGGGCCATAAACACCGGGGAGCTGTTTTTT. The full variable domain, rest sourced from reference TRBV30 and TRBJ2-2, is SQTIHQWPATLVQPVGSPLSLECTVEGTSNPNLYWYRQAAGRGLQLLFYSVGIGQISSEVPQNLSASRPQDRQFILSSKKLLLSDSGFYLCAWSGGAINTGELFFGEGSRLTVL.

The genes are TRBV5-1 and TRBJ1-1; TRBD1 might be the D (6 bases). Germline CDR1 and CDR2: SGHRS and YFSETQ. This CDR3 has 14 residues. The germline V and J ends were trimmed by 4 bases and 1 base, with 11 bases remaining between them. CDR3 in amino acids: CASSGATGNTEAFF. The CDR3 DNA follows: TGCGCCAGCAGCGGGGCGACAGGGAACACTGAAGCTTTCTTT.

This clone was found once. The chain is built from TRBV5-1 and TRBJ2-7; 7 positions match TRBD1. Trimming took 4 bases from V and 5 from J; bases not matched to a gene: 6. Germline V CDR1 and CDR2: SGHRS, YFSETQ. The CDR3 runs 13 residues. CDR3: CASSIGTADEQYF. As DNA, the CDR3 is TGCGCCAGCAGCATAGGGACAGCCGACGAGCAGTACTTC.

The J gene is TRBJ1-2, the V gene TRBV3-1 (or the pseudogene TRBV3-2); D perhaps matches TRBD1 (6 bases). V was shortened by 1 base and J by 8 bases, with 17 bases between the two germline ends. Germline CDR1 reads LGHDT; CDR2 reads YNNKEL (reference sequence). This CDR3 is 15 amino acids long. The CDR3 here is CASSQGRTALEGYTF. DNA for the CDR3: TGTGCCAGCAGCCAAGGCCGGACAGCCTTAGAGGGCTACACCTTC.

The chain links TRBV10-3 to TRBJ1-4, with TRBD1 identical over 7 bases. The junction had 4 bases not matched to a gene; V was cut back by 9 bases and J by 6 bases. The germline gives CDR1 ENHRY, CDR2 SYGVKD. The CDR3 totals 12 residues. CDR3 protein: CAIGQAHEKLFF. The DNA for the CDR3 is TGTGCCATAGGACAGGCTCATGAAAAACTGTTTTTT.

The DNA for the CDR3 is TGTGCCAGCAAGAAACAGGATTTGAACACTGAAGCTTTCTTT. It encodes CASKKQDLNTEAFF. V is TRBV27 and J is TRBJ1-1, with a weak D call TRBD1 (5 bases). Trimming took off 7 bases at V and 0 bases at J, with 12 bases between the two ends. Germline V lookup: CDR1 MNHEY, CDR2 SMNVEV (reference sequence). The CDR3 contains 14 residues.

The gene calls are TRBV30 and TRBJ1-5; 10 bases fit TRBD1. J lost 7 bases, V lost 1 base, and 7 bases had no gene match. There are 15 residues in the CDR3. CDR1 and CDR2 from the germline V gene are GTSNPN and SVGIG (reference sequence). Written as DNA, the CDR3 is TGTGCCTGGAGTGCGGGACAGGGGAGCGGACAGCCCCAGCATTTT. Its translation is CAWSAGQGSGQPQHF.

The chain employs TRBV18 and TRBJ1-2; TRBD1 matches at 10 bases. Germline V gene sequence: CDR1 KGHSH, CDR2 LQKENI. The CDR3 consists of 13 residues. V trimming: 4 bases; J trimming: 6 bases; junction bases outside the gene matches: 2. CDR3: CASSQDRGHGYTF. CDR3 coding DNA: TGTGCCAGCTCACAAGACAGGGGGCATGGCTACACCTTC. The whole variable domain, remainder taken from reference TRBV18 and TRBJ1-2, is NAGVMQNPRHLVRRRGQEARLRCSPMKGHSHVYWYRQLPEEGLKFMVYLQKENIIDESGMPKERFSAEFPKEGPSILRIQQVVRGDSAAYFCASSQDRGHGYTFGSGTRLTVV.

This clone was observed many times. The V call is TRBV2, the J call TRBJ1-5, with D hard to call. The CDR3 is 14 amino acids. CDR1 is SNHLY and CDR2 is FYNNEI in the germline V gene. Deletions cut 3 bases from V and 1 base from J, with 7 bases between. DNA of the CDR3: TGTGCCAGCAGTGACAGGCTGAGCAATCAGCCCCAGCATTTT. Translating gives CASSDRLSNQPQHF.

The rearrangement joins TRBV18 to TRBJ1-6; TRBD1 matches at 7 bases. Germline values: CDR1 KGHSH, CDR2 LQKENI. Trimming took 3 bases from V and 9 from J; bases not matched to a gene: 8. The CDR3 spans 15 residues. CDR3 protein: CASSPTTGNGSPLHF. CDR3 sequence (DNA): TGTGCCAGCTCACCCACGACAGGGAACGGTTCACCCCTCCACTTT.

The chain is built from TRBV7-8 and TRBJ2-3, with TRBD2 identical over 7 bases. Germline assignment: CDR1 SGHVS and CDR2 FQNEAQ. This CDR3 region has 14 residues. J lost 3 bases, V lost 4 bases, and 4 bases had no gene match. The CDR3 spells CASSSLALTDTQYF. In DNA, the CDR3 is TGTGCCAGCAGCTCACTAGCGTTGACAGATACGCAGTATTTT.

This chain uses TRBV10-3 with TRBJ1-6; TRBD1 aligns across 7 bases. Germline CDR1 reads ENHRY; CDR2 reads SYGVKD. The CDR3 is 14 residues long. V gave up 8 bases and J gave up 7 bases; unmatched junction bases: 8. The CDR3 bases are TGTGCCATCCAACAGGGGTCCCCGAATTCACCCCTCCACTTT. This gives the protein CAIQQGSPNSPLHF.

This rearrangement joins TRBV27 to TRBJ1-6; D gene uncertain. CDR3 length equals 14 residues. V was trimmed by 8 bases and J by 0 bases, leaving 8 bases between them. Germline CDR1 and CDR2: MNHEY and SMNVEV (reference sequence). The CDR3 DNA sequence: TGTGCCAGCGGGCAGAGCTCCTATAATTCACCCCTCCACTTT. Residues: CASGQSSYNSPLHF.

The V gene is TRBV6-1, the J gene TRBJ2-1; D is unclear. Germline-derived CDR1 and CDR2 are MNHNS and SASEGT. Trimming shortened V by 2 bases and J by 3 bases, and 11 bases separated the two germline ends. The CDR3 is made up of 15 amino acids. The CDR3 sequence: CASSERGQLYNEQFF. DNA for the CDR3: TGTGCCAGCAGTGAAAGAGGCCAGCTCTACAATGAGCAGTTCTTC.

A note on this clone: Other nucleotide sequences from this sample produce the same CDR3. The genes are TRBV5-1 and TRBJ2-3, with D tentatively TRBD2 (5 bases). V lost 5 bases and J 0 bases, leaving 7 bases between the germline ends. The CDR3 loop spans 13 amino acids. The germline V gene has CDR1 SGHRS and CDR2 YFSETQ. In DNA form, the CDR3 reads TGCGCCAGCAGTCCGGGAAGCACAGATACGCAGTATTTT. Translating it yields CASSPGSTDTQYF. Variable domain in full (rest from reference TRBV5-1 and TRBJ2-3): KAGVTQTPRYLIKTRGQQVTLSCSPISGHRSVSWYQQTPGQGLQFLFEYFSETQRNKGNFPGRFSGRQFSNSRSEMNVSTLELGDSALYLCASSPGSTDTQYFGPGTRLTVL.

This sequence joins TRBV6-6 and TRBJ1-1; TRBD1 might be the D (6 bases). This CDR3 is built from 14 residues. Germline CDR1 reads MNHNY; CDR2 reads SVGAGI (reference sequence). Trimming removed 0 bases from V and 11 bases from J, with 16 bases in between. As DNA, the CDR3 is TGTGCCAGCAGTTACTCGGATCGGGCAGGGGACGCTTTCTTT. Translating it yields CASSYSDRAGDAFF.

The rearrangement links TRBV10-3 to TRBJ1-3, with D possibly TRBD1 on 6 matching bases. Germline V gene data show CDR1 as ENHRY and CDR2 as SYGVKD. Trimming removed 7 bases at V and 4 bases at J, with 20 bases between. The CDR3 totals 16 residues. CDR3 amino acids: CAIKTGLGASGNTIYF. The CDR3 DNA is TGTGCCATCAAAACAGGGTTGGGCGCCTCCGGAAACACCATATATTTT.